Below, 11 T cell receptor beta chains from the same sample are listed, as sequenced in a study of stem cell transplantation in POMP-related autoinflammatory disease. The protocol was immunoSEQ multiplex PCR, while the TCRdb copy is restricted to in-frame clones and leaves out a portion. Found here are some 30,000 clones, 88% of them singletons; the top ten hold more than 0.55%. Sequenced here: CD4+ T cells from PBMCs, sampled before stem cell transplantation. The origin of the receptors is a human donor with POMP-related autoinflammation and immune dysregulation (PRAID).

This chain connects TRBV2 to TRBJ1-5; TRBD1 is a possible D gene (5 bases). Trimming removed 7 bases from V and 0 bases from J, with 10 bases in between. The V gene's germline CDR1 is SNHLY and CDR2 FYNNEI. CDR3 length equals 14 residues. Here the CDR3 reads CASTGGDSNQPQHF. Here the CDR3 DNA reads TGTGCCAGCACCGGAGGGGATAGCAATCAGCCCCAGCATTTT.

The rearrangement joins TRBV11-2 to TRBJ2-1; 7 positions agree with TRBD2. After removal of 3 bases from V and 7 bases from J, the junction contained 9 bases not matched to a gene. The CDR3 is 15 residues long. Germline lookup yields CDR1 SGHAT and CDR2 FQNNGV. The DNA of the CDR3 is TGTGCCAGCAGCTTGCGACTAGCTCGGGGTAATGAGCAGTTCTTC. Its translation: CASSLRLARGNEQFF.

The chain couples TRBV28 to TRBJ2-1; D not resolved. V dropped 2 bases and J dropped 4 bases, with 6 bases sitting between them. Germline V gene lookup returns CDR1 MDHEN and CDR2 SYDVKM. The CDR3 length is 13 residues. CDR3 DNA: TGTGCCAGCAGTTTAAGTCTTTACAATGAGCAGTTCTTC. Translating gives CASSLSLYNEQFF.

This chain uses TRBV4-1 with TRBJ2-3, with D unclear. Looked up from germline, CDR1 is MGHRA and CDR2 is YSYEKL. Trimming removed 0 bases at V and 2 bases at J, with 6 bases between. CDR3 length: 14 amino acids. This CDR3 is CASSQDILTDTQYF. CDR3 sequence (DNA): TGCGCCAGCAGCCAAGACATCCTCACAGATACGCAGTATTTT.

The V gene is TRBV7-9, the J gene TRBJ1-2; D is ambiguous. Trimming removed 5 bases at V and 4 bases at J, with 14 bases between. The CDR3 is made up of 14 amino acids. CDR1 is SEHNR and CDR2 is FQNEAQ in the germline V gene (reference sequence). CDR3 nucleotide sequence: TGTGCCAGCAGCCCTACCCAGGTCCCCTATGGCTACACCTTC. Translation gives CASSPTQVPYGYTF.

The rearrangement joins TRBV6-1 to TRBJ2-5, with 9 positions matching TRBD1. This CDR3 spans 14 amino acids. V shed 5 bases and J 5 bases; nucleotides not matched to a gene: 6. CDR1 and CDR2 from the germline V gene are MNHNS and SASEGT. Written as DNA, the CDR3 is TGTGCCAGCAGTACGGGACAGGGTCGCGAGACCCAGTACTTC. Encoded protein: CASSTGQGRETQYF.

The chain employs TRBV9 and TRBJ2-3; a possible D gene is TRBD1 (5 bases). The CDR3 sequence is 16 residues long. Germline CDR1 is SGDLS and CDR2 is YYNGEE. The V end was cut by 0 bases, the J end by 2 bases, with 13 bases between. The CDR3 is CASSVGIRQPTDTQYF. The DNA of the CDR3 is TGTGCCAGCAGCGTAGGAATTAGACAGCCCACAGATACGCAGTATTTT.

The V gene is TRBV2, the J gene TRBJ2-1; the match to TRBD1 covers 8 bases. The CDR3 runs to 14 residues. From germline, CDR1 is SNHLY and CDR2 FYNNEI. Unmatched junction bases numbered 8, after V lost 7 bases and J lost 6 bases. CDR3 sequence: CASTLTGVGNEQFF. The CDR3 DNA sequence: TGTGCCAGCACTTTGACAGGGGTCGGCAATGAGCAGTTCTTC.

The rearrangement joins TRBV29-1 to TRBJ1-2, with D unclear. Trimming took off 5 bases at V and 1 base at J, with 11 bases between the two ends. The CDR3 consists of 13 residues. Germline CDR1 and CDR2: SQVTM and ANQGSEA. The CDR3 DNA is TGCAGCGTTTCTGACATTCTTAACTATGGCTACACCTTC. This sequence encodes CSVSDILNYGYTF.

This chain connects TRBV28 to TRBJ2-7, with D hard to call. The V end was cut by 2 bases, the J end by 3 bases, with 8 bases between. The CDR3 has 13 residues. Germline CDR1 reads MDHEN; CDR2 reads SYDVKM. CDR3 protein: CASSLTPFYEQYF. The DNA for the CDR3 is TGTGCCAGCAGTTTAACGCCCTTCTACGAGCAGTACTTC.

This clone was seen a handful of times. The chain links TRBV5-6 to TRBJ2-4, with a tentative D call TRBD2 (6 bases). The CDR3 loop spans 13 amino acids. V dropped 4 bases and J dropped 8 bases, with 13 bases sitting between them. CDR1 and CDR2 from the germline V gene are SGHDT and YYEEEE. The CDR3 DNA sequence: TGTGCCAGCAGCCGTTCCCGGAGGGACATTCAGTACTTC. This sequence encodes CASSRSRRDIQYF.